This T cell receptor (beta chain) emerged from a study of regulatory T cells in long-lasting Graves disease (dated by TCRdb to the early 2020s). With regard to the full study: Newly diagnosed Graves' disease patients had taken antithyroid drugs for less than 3 months. The study was registered as a clinical trial and conducted in China. A total of about 33 samples underwent TCR sequencing, from some 13 patients with persistent Graves' disease and roughly 20 patients with newly diagnosed Graves' disease. Persistent Graves' disease patients were compared with newly diagnosed Graves' disease patients by peripheral blood TCR sequencing and RNA sequencing. Overall study results and their limits: Preferential use of TRBV28, TRBJ1-2 and TRBJ2-5 was observed in persistent disease, whereas TRBV20-1 and TRBJ2-1 were favored in newly diagnosed disease. Persistent patients shared more public clonotypes among themselves (around 3,000) than newly diagnosed patients did (about 970). The small sample size was acknowledged by the authors as a limitation that may reduce accuracy. Only peripheral blood was studied, because thyroid tissue, the primary lesion, was inaccessible. Lower TCR Shannon entropy and fewer highly expanded clones were observed in persistent Graves' disease patients than in newly diagnosed patients, which suggested clonal expansion. Only the TCR beta chain was sequenced and analyzed.

The intended sense of this specimen's time point label: newly diagnosed GD, antithyroid drugs for less than 3 months. RNA was extracted from PBMCs in TRIzol for both TCR sequencing and RNA sequencing. Graves' disease was diagnosed according to American Thyroid Association guidelines. Recruitment of patients was carried out at an endocrinology department in Xi'an, China. From each patient, 8 to 10 milliliters of peripheral blood was collected into an EDTA anticoagulant tube. Ficoll Paque Plus density gradient separation was used to isolate PBMCs, and no additional T cell sorting was done. An Agilent 2100 Bioanalyzer and agarose gel were used to check RNA quality, and a NanoDrop 2000 was used to measure RNA concentration. This clonotype was observed many times. The antigen this receptor binds is unknown. No much larger clone is present one base from it, and per-base qualities are unavailable. To prepare the library, multiplex PCR was applied. The sample was run on an Illumina HiSeq 4000. CDR3 regions were amplified by Arm-PCR with iRepertoire HTBI primers to construct TCR beta libraries. Before sequencing, the PCR products underwent gel purification. The authors' pipeline ran thus. A total of roughly 65 TRBV and under 15 TRBJ segments were identified across samples and were used for gene usage analysis of CDR3 amino acid clonotypes. COPE and FqMerger were used to merge the filtered high-quality paired reads into contigs. BLAST was used to align contigs to IMGT TRBV, TRBD and TRBJ reference genes, with CDR3 defined following IMGT. Clonotypes above 0.1% frequency were classified as highly expanded clones. Shannon entropy served as the measure of repertoire diversity, while the Gini coefficient captured V-J evenness. A clonotype was considered public if more than one individual shared it. In TCRdb, the public reads were trimmed at Q25 with fastp and aligned with MiXCR, with productive beta chains retained. Every distinct CDR3 protein forms one entry, paired with its most common genes and DNA. TCRdb's processing, not the study's, gives the V and J calls here. In all, the sample holds fewer than 550,000 distinct CDR3 sequences, and about 16% of those were seen once. The ten largest clones capture around a quarter of the sample.

The CDR3 holds 14 amino acids from the cysteine to the phenylalanine. The CDR3 DNA has 42 bases and is translated from base 1. The V end loses 1 base and the J end loses 1 base, and a stretch of 7 bases separates them. As encoded in the germline V gene, CDR1 is KGHSH while CDR2 is LQKENI. These data were likewise used in another study, on T cells in Graves' hyperthyroidism and ophthalmopathy. From that second study: Graves' hyperthyroidism was defined as stable when no progression to ophthalmopathy occurred over 18 months of follow-up. Hyperthyroidism patients were newly diagnosed, with disease duration under 2 months, and aged 18 to 65 years. The study excluded patients with uncontrolled infections, other autoimmune diseases, pregnancy or lactation. Diagnoses were established on the basis of clinical symptoms, serum thyroxine and TRAb, thyroid ultrasound, and orbital computed tomography. The TCR CDR3 was subjected to a first round of RT-PCR using the HTBI primer set and the Qiagen OneStep RT-PCR kit. Most expanded thyroid clonotypes (frequency above 0.001) were also detected in blood, suggesting blood repertoires may reflect thyroid immune responses. A 13 V-J signature model separated ophthalmopathy from stable hyperthyroidism, with over 85% sensitivity and 81.08% specificity in cross-validation and 80%/75% in testing. During validation, the model predicted progression to ophthalmopathy a median of around 7 months ahead of onset, with roughly 65% sensitivity and roughly 72% specificity. To identify TCR V-J signatures that set the groups apart, the researchers used a discovery cohort of about a hundred patients, made up of 40 to 45 with Graves' ophthalmopathy and 57 with stable Graves' hyperthyroidism. An independent validation cohort of 18 to 20 hyperthyroidism patients and about 15 patients who later progressed to ophthalmopathy tested prospective prediction of ophthalmopathy. The approximately 98 discovery patients were randomly divided into training and test sets at a 7:3 ratio. Thyroid tissue and blood T-cell repertoires from about six Graves' hyperthyroidism patients were also compared in the study. After blood sampling, hyperthyroidism patients were treated with methimazole at a starting dose of 30 mg daily, and ophthalmopathy patients were treated with high-dose intravenous methylprednisolone. Libraries were constructed in a second round of multiplex PCR, after which size selection and purification were performed. Sequencing of the libraries was done on an Illumina HiSeq2000 using paired-end 100 bp reads. SOAPnuke was used to process the raw data, with reads discarded if the reads contained adapters or uncalled bases, had a mean Phred below 15, or lacked an exact constant-primer or identifier match. High-quality paired reads were merged with COPE v1.2.5, and unique nucleotide sequences were defined as clonotypes. Clonotypes were aligned to IMGT TRBV, TRBD and TRBJ reference segments using MiTCR v1.1. Analysis was restricted to V-J combinations with a frequency above 0.0001, which covered 99% to 99.2% of repertoires. A TCS score was defined as the ratio between F50 (clonal expansion) and ExV (chaos), using BLOSUM62-based TCRdist between CDR3 peptides within each V-J. Welch's t-statistics and random forest reduced around 550 V-J features to 10 to 15, which were used in a naive Bayes classifier (R e1071). Sample size was not statistically predetermined, and investigators were not blinded to group allocation. According to the paper, TCR Vbeta CDR3 sequencing was carried out on roughly 130 peripheral blood samples, which came from 40 to 45 ophthalmopathy, 70 to 80 hyperthyroidism and about 17 progressor patients.

The sequence links TRBV18 to TRBJ1-1; no confident D gene assignment can be made. This specimen was peripheral blood mononuclear cells (PBMCs), taken at new diagnosis, from a patient treated with antithyroid drugs. This clonotype was obtained from a woman in her late teens or twenties with Graves disease. Donor details come from another sample of the same person, matched by shared clones. DNA sequence: TGTGCCAGCTCACCACGGGTAGAGAACACTGAAGCTTTCTTT. This yields the protein CASSPRVENTEAFF.